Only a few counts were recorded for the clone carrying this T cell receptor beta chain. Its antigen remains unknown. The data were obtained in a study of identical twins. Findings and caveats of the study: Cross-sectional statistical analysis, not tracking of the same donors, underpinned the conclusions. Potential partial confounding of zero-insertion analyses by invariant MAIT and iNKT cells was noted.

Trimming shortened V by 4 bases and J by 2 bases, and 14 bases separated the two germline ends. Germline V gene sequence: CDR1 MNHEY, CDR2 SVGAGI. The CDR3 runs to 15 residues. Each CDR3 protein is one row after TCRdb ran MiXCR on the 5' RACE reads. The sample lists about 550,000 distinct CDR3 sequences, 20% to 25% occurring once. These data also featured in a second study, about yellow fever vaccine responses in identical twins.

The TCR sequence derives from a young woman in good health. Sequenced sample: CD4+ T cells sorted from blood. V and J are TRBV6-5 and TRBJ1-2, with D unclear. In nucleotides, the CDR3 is TGTGCCAGCAGTTCCCACACGACAAGAAACTATGGCTACACCTTC. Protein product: CASSSHTTRNYGYTF.